This record looks at one TCR beta chain sequence and its context. The CDR3 is made up of 13 amino acids. CDR1 and CDR2 (germline): SGHAT, FQNNGV. Trimming removed 6 bases from V and 5 bases from J, with 13 bases in between. Original methodology: It was from reference gene primer amplification that nucleated cell counts were estimated. Profiling relied on immunoSEQ multiplex PCR, and the TCRdb table lists in-frame clones only, not all of them. V, J and clone size were drawn from that table, and D and trimming were deduced from the DNA. The data contain 200,000 to 250,000 clones, roughly 88% of them seen just once; the ten biggest clones take up under 4.5%. The data belong to a study of blood T cell repertoires in COVID-19. Study details: Nucleic acid was either cDNA or gDNA, and it came from T cells, B-cell-depleted T cells, or PBMCs.

Participants classified as exposed had met a COVID-19 case within 2 weeks before study entry. Sequenced input: PBMCs or T cells enriched from blood (not recorded which). The clonotype was recovered from a woman in her twenties or thirties who had been exposed to COVID-19. V usage is TRBV11-2 and J usage is TRBJ1-2; the D gene is possibly TRBD1 (5 bases). The CDR3 protein is CASSQTRQYGYTF. The CDR3 DNA is TGTGCCAGCAGTCAAACTCGACAGTATGGCTACACCTTC.